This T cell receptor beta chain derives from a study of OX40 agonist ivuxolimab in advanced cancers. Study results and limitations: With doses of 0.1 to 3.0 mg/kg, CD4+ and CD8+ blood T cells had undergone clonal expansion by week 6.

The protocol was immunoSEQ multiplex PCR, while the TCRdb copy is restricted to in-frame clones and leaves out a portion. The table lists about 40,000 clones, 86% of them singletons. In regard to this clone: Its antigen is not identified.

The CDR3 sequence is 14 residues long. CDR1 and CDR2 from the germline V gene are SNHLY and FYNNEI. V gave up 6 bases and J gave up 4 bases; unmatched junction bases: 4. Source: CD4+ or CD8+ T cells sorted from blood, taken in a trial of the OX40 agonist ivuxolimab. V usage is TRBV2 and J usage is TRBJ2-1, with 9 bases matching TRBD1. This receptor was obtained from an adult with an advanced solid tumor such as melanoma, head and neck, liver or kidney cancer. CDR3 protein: CASRPGTGYNEQFF. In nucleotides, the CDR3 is TGTGCCAGCAGGCCCGGGACAGGGTACAATGAGCAGTTCTTC.